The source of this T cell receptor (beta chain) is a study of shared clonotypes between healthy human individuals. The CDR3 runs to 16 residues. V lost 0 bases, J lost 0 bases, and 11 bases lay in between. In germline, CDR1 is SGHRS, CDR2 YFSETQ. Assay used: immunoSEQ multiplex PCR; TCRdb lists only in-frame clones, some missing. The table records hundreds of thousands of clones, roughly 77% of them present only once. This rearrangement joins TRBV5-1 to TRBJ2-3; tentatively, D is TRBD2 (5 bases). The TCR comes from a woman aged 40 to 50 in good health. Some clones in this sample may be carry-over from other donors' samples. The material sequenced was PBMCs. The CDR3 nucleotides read TGCGCCAGCAGCTTGGGTGGAGCGGCTAGCACAGATACGCAGTATTTT. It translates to CASSLGGAASTDTQYF.